This entry lists 21 T cell receptor beta chains sequenced from one sample in a study of cytomegalovirus exposure and HLA in healthy donors. The PCR used 60 Vbeta and 13 Jbeta primers. Assay: immunoSEQ multiplex PCR; the TCRdb copy retains only in-frame clones and omits some. Among about 120,000 clones listed, around 79% were seen once. The sample was PBMCs. Receptor source: a woman in her thirties in good health and CMV-seropositive.

This clone was picked up one time. The chain couples TRBV10-3 to TRBJ1-2; D may be TRBD1 (5 bases). This CDR3 contains 12 residues. Germline V lookup: CDR1 ENHRY, CDR2 SYGVKD. As DNA, the CDR3 is TGTGTCGCCTCAGGGTTGACTTCTGGCTACACCTTC. It encodes CVASGLTSGYTF.

This clone has a handful of counts. The J gene is TRBJ1-1, the V gene TRBV6-5; maybe TRBD1 (6 bases). V lost 5 bases, J lost 1 base, and 11 bases lay in between. This CDR3 has 14 residues. Germline CDR1 reads MNHEY; CDR2 reads SVGAGI. As DNA, the CDR3 is TGTGCCAGCAGTGAACAGGGATGGAACACTGAAGCTTTCTTT. Its protein is CASSEQGWNTEAFF.

The chain joins TRBV7-2 to TRBJ2-2, with a tentative D call TRBD1 (5 bases). V was trimmed by 5 bases and J by 6 bases, leaving 19 bases between them. This CDR3 has 16 residues. The germline gives CDR1 SGHTA, CDR2 FQGNSA. CDR3 coding DNA: TGTGCCAGCAGCCCCTCGTTAGGACACCCGCCCGGGGAGCTGTTTTTT. Its protein is CASSPSLGHPPGELFF.

There are a few counts of this clone. This rearrangement joins TRBV7-9 to TRBJ2-1; D perhaps matches TRBD2 (5 bases). V lost 2 bases and J 3 bases, leaving 8 bases between the germline ends. The CDR3 contains 14 residues. CDR1 SEHNR and CDR2 FQNEAQ come from the germline V gene (reference sequence). The CDR3 DNA sequence: TGTGCCAGCAGCTTAAACCGGGACTACAATGAGCAGTTCTTC. It codes for CASSLNRDYNEQFF.

The V call is TRBV6-1, the J call TRBJ2-1; 10 bases fit TRBD2. In germline, CDR1 is MNHNS, CDR2 SASEGT. This CDR3 contains 17 residues. V shed 0 bases and J 5 bases; nucleotides not matched to a gene: 7. CDR3 sequence (DNA): TGTGCCAGCAGTGAAGCGCTTGTCACTAGCGGGGACAATGAGCAGTTCTTC. It yields the protein CASSEALVTSGDNEQFF.

This chain uses TRBV30 with TRBJ1-6, with D possibly TRBD1 on 6 matching bases. Deletions cut 0 bases from V and 7 bases from J, with 13 bases between. Germline assignment: CDR1 GTSNPN and CDR2 SVGIG (reference sequence). The CDR3 is made up of 15 amino acids. The CDR3 sequence: CAWSVFARGNSPLHF. CDR3 bases: TGTGCCTGGAGTGTGTTCGCCAGGGGAAATTCACCCCTCCACTTT.

The chain is built from TRBV4-1 and TRBJ1-5; no definite D call. The length of the CDR3 is 15 residues. Trimming took 1 base from V and 0 from J, leaving 7 bases between them. Germline V gives CDR1 MGHRA, CDR2 YSYEKL. The CDR3 DNA reads as TGCGCCAGCAGCCAAGGAGTCCTTAGCAATCAGCCCCAGCATTTT. This translates into CASSQGVLSNQPQHF.

The rearrangement joins TRBV11-1 to TRBJ2-1; 7 bases are a match to TRBD2. CDR1 is SGHAT and CDR2 is FQDESV in the germline V gene (reference sequence). V shed 4 bases and J 3 bases; nucleotides not matched to a gene: 9. The CDR3 is 16 amino acids. CDR3 sequence: CASSSVSLADYNEQFF. The CDR3 DNA is TGTGCCAGCAGCTCTGTAAGTCTAGCGGACTACAATGAGCAGTTCTTC. Full variable domain (missing parts from reference TRBV11-1 and TRBJ2-1): EAEVAQSPRYKITEKSQAVAFWCDPISGHATLYWYRQILGQGPELLVQFQDESVVDDSQLPKDRFSAERLKGVDSTLKIQPAELGDSAMYLCASSSVSLADYNEQFFGPGTRLTVL.

A single count supports this clone. V and J are TRBV29-1 and TRBJ2-5; the match to TRBD1 covers 8 bases. Trimming cost V 6 bases and J 4 bases; bases outside gene matches: 10. The CDR3 is 14 residues long. Per the germline V gene, CDR1 is SQVTM and CDR2 is ANQGSEA. The CDR3 DNA reads TGCAGCGTCGGACAGGGTAGAGGAGGAGAGACCCAGTACTTC. This gives the protein CSVGQGRGGETQYF.

This clone appeared a single time. V and J are TRBV5-1 and TRBJ1-1; D possibly corresponds to TRBD1 (5 bases). The CDR3 runs to 13 residues. From germline, CDR1 is SGHRS and CDR2 YFSETQ. Trimming pared 3 bases from V and 6 bases from J, leaving 12 bases between. CDR3 residues: CASSSIREAEAFF. The DNA for the CDR3 is TGCGCCAGCAGCTCAATCAGGGAGGCTGAAGCTTTCTTT.

J is TRBJ1-4 and V is TRBV6-5; no clear D gene. With 0 bases removed from V and 8 bases from J, the gap between germline ends came to 7 bases. The CDR3 has 13 amino acids. Germline-derived CDR1 and CDR2 are MNHEY and SVGAGI. CDR3 sequence (DNA): TGTGCCAGCAGTTACTCCTCACAGGAAAAACTGTTTTTT. Its translation is CASSYSSQEKLFF.

This chain links TRBV5-1 with TRBJ2-7, with 7 bases matching TRBD1. The V and J ends lost 3 bases and 3 bases, in that order; junction bases with no gene match: 12. CDR1 and CDR2 from the germline V gene are SGHRS and YFSETQ. This CDR3 contains 16 residues. CDR3 residues: CASSSSQGSAHYEQYF. The CDR3 coding sequence is TGCGCCAGCAGCTCTTCACAGGGGTCGGCCCACTACGAGCAGTACTTC.

This chain connects TRBV28 to TRBJ2-3; 11 bases map to TRBD2. J gave up 6 bases and V 1 base, and 6 bases lay outside the gene matches. This CDR3 has 16 residues. Per germline, CDR1 MDHEN and CDR2 SYDVKM. CDR3 nucleotides: TGTGCCAGCAGTTTATTGTCTAGCGGGGGGTCGGATACGCAGTATTTT. Translated, it gives CASSLLSSGGSDTQYF.

V usage is TRBV6-5 and J usage is TRBJ2-3; 9 bases align to TRBD2. The V segment lost 4 bases and the J segment 1 base; nucleotides outside the gene matches: 6. CDR1 is MNHEY and CDR2 is SVGAGI in the germline V gene. The CDR3 runs to 16 residues. The CDR3 here is CASSSSPSGGTDTQYF. DNA for the CDR3: TGTGCCAGCAGTTCGTCTCCTAGCGGGGGCACAGATACGCAGTATTTT.

This chain uses TRBV28 with TRBJ1-2; tentatively, D is TRBD1 (5 bases). Germline CDR1 reads MDHEN; CDR2 reads SYDVKM. The CDR3 has 12 amino acids. V shed 5 bases and J shed 8 bases, with 12 bases lying between them. The CDR3 DNA reads as TGTGCCAGCAGTCGGACAACGGAGGGCTACACCTTC. The encoded protein is CASSRTTEGYTF.

The chain is built from TRBV4-1 and TRBJ2-2, with D tentatively TRBD2 (6 bases). CDR1 is MGHRA, CDR2 YSYEKL, per germline. Between the trimmed V and J ends, which lost 4 bases and 1 base, there was a span of 13 bases. This CDR3 is 16 amino acids long. In DNA, the CDR3 is TGCGCCAGCAGCCCGGTACAGCGGGTGAACACCGGGGAGCTGTTTTTT. Translation gives CASSPVQRVNTGELFF.

This clone was detected once. The chain has TRBV6-1 and TRBJ1-2; D perhaps matches TRBD1 (6 bases). CDR1 and CDR2 from the germline V gene are MNHNS and SASEGT. Trimming removed 7 bases at V and 10 bases at J, with 10 bases between. CDR3 length: 10 residues. CDR3 sequence (DNA): TGTGCCAGCACCGAGGGGGTCTACACCTTC. Protein: CASTEGVYTF.

The chain employs TRBV19 and TRBJ2-5, with TRBD1 identical over 9 bases. Germline CDR1 reads LNHDA; CDR2 reads SQIVND (reference sequence). This CDR3 is built from 16 residues. The V gene end was trimmed by 5 bases and the J gene end by 0 bases; junction bases not matched to a gene: 7. The CDR3 loop is CASSPGQGTYQETQYF. Written as DNA, the CDR3 is TGTGCCAGTAGTCCTGGACAGGGGACGTACCAAGAGACCCAGTACTTC.

This chain connects TRBV30 to TRBJ1-2, with a possible D match to TRBD1 (6 bases). The CDR3 contains 14 residues. The germline gives CDR1 GTSNPN, CDR2 SVGIG (reference sequence). V lost 2 bases, J lost 2 bases, and 12 bases lay in between. This CDR3 is CAWSPKGVNYGYTF. CDR3 coding DNA: TGTGCCTGGAGTCCTAAGGGGGTGAACTATGGCTACACCTTC.

This chain links TRBV29-1 with TRBJ1-5; D may be TRBD1 (5 bases). Trimming removed 6 bases at V and 2 bases at J, with 8 bases between. CDR1 and CDR2 from the germline V gene are SQVTM and ANQGSEA. The CDR3 runs to 12 residues. The CDR3 DNA reads as TGCAGCGTCAGGGTGGGCAATCAGCCCCAGCATTTT. Its translation: CSVRVGNQPQHF.

This clone appeared a few times. A junction end diverges from the germline sequence, so it may reflect a read error. This chain connects TRBV28 to TRBJ2-1; TRBD2 aligns across 10 bases. CDR1 and CDR2 from the germline V gene are MDHEN and SYDVKM. The CDR3 consists of 15 residues. The CDR3, as DNA: TGTGCCAGCAGTCTTAGCGGGGGGACCTACCATGAGCAGTTCTTC. Protein product: CASSLSGGTYHEQFF.